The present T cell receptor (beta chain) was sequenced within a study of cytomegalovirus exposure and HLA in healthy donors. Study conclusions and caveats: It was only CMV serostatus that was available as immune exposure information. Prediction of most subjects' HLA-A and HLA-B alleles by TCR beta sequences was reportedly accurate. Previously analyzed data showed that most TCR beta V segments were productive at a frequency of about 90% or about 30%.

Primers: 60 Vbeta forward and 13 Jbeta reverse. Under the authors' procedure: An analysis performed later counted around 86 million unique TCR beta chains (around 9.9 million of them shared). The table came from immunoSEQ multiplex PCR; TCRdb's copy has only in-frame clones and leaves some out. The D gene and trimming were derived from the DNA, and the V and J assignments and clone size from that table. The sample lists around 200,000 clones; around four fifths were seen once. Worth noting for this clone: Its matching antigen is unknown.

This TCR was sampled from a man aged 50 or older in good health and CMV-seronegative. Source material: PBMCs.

This CDR3 is CASSMGQLAKNIQYF. CDR3 in DNA: TGTGCCAGCAGCATGGGACAGCTAGCCAAAAACATTCAGTACTTC. The chain recombines TRBV7-9 with TRBJ2-4; 7 bases map to TRBD1. V was pared by 5 bases and J by 0 bases, with 4 bases of the junction left unmatched. This CDR3 is built from 15 residues. Germline CDR1 SEHNR, CDR2 FQNEAQ (reference sequence).